The 26 T cell receptor beta chains listed next were all sequenced from one sample in a study of blood T cell repertoires in COVID-19. Sequencing was performed with immunoSEQ multiplex PCR; in TCRdb, only in-frame clones are kept and a portion is missing. Found here are fewer than 300,000 clones, roughly 88% of them singletons; the top ten hold about 4.1%. Sequencing was done on a sample of PBMCs or T cells enriched from blood (not recorded which). The receptors shown here come from a woman in her twenties or thirties who had recovered from COVID-19.

This chain uses TRBV19 with TRBJ2-7, with 9 positions matching TRBD2. V lost 6 bases and J lost 4; bases outside the gene matches: 10. The CDR3 has 15 amino acids. Germline-derived CDR1 and CDR2 are LNHDA and SQIVND (reference sequence). The CDR3 bases are TGTGCCAGTAGCGACGCGGGAGGGCCGGATTACGAGCAGTACTTC. Translation: CASSDAGGPDYEQYF.

This chain uses TRBV18 with TRBJ1-5; D may be TRBD1 (5 bases). This CDR3 comprises 15 residues. With 1 base removed from V and 3 bases from J, the gap between germline ends came to 10 bases. Germline values: CDR1 KGHSH, CDR2 LQKENI. The CDR3 region has the DNA TGTGCCAGCTCACCACAGGGGATGGCCAATCAGCCCCAGCATTTT. It yields the protein CASSPQGMANQPQHF.

The chain's CDR3 is CASSYLGASNQPQHF. In DNA form, the CDR3 reads TGTGCCAGCAGTTACCTGGGGGCCAGCAATCAGCCCCAGCATTTT. The V call is TRBV6-6, the J call TRBJ1-5, with a possible D match to TRBD1 (6 bases). In germline, CDR1 is MNHNY, CDR2 SVGAGI (reference sequence). The CDR3 extends over 15 amino acids. Trimming removed 2 bases at V and 1 base at J, with 9 bases between.

The V gene is TRBV6-5, the J gene TRBJ1-1, with D perhaps TRBD1 (5 bases). V lost 0 bases to trimming and J lost 4 bases, with 9 bases between them. CDR1 and CDR2 from the germline V gene are MNHEY and SVGAGI. The length of the CDR3 is 14 residues. The CDR3 reads CASSYSNQGTEAFF. Written as DNA, the CDR3 is TGTGCCAGCAGTTACTCGAACCAGGGCACTGAAGCTTTCTTT.

CDR3 coding DNA: TGCGCCAGCAGCCGGGACAGGATAAACTATGGCTACACCTTC. This gives the protein CASSRDRINYGYTF. V gene TRBV5-1 combines with J gene TRBJ1-2, with 8 bases that match TRBD1. The V and J ends lost 4 bases and 2 bases, in that order; junction bases with no gene match: 4. The V gene's germline CDR1 is SGHRS and CDR2 YFSETQ. CDR3 size: 14 residues.

This clone came up once. The chain employs TRBV28 and TRBJ1-4; D is possibly TRBD1 (5 bases). The CDR3 totals 15 residues. The V end lost 6 bases, the J end lost 5 bases, and 16 bases lay between the germline ends. Germline CDR1 is MDHEN and CDR2 is SYDVKM. CDR3 sequence: CASRFTGVDNEKLFF. As DNA, the CDR3 is TGTGCCAGCAGGTTTACAGGAGTGGACAATGAAAAACTGTTTTTT.

This chain uses TRBV7-9 with TRBJ2-2; tentatively, D is TRBD2 (6 bases). CDR1 is SEHNR, CDR2 FQNEAQ, per germline (reference sequence). CDR3 length: 16 residues. V was trimmed by 2 bases and J by 0 bases, leaving 10 bases between them. CDR3 nucleotide sequence: TGTGCCAGCAGCTTAACCGGGACTGCGAACACCGGGGAGCTGTTTTTT. This sequence encodes CASSLTGTANTGELFF. The full variable domain, its missing parts supplied by reference TRBV7-9 and TRBJ2-2, is DTGVSQNPRHKITKRGQNVTFRCDPISEHNRLYWYRQTLGQGPEFLTYFQNEAQLEKSRLLSDRFSAERPKGSFSTLEIQRTEQGDSAMYLCASSLTGTANTGELFFGEGSRLTVL.

The chain carries TRBV6-5 and TRBJ2-5; perhaps TRBD2 as D (5 bases). This CDR3 has 14 amino acids. V was trimmed by 4 bases and J by 6 bases, leaving 15 bases between them. Germline lookup yields CDR1 MNHEY and CDR2 SVGAGI. CDR3 region: CASSFGLPGQTQYF. The DNA of the CDR3 is TGTGCCAGCAGTTTCGGACTCCCCGGGCAGACCCAGTACTTC.

The chain combines TRBV4-1 with TRBJ2-7; TRBD2 is a possible D gene (7 bases). CDR3 length: 15 residues. V lost 4 bases and J lost 3, with 16 bases in between. Germline CDR1 reads MGHRA; CDR2 reads YSYEKL. The CDR3 region is CASSLGGSGFYEQYF. For the CDR3, the DNA is TGCGCCAGCAGCCTAGGGGGTAGCGGGTTCTACGAGCAGTACTTC.

The chain joins TRBV11-2 to TRBJ2-2, with D unresolved. The V end was cut by 4 bases, the J end by 1 base, with 4 bases between. CDR1 and CDR2 (germline): SGHAT, FQNNGV. The CDR3 runs to 13 residues. The CDR3 here is CASSSRNTGELFF. The CDR3 DNA follows: TGTGCCAGCAGCTCCAGGAACACCGGGGAGCTGTTTTTT. Variable domain in full (rest from reference TRBV11-2 and TRBJ2-2): EAGVAQSPRYKIIEKRQSVAFWCNPISGHATLYWYQQILGQGPKLLIQFQNNGVVDDSQLPKDRFSAERLKGVDSTLKIQPAKLEDSAVYLCASSSRNTGELFFGEGSRLTVL.

The gene calls are TRBV6-6 and TRBJ2-3; 8 nucleotides align to TRBD2. From germline, CDR1 is MNHNY and CDR2 SVGAGI (reference sequence). V lost 5 bases, J lost 5 bases, and 15 bases stayed unmatched. This CDR3 has 17 amino acids. The CDR3 loop is CASSPPRAGGGRDTQYF. Here the CDR3 DNA reads TGTGCCAGCAGTCCCCCCAGGGCGGGGGGCGGGAGAGATACGCAGTATTTT.

CDR3 amino acids: CASSFSYQETQYF. As DNA, the CDR3 is TGTGCCAGCAGTTTCTCTTACCAAGAGACCCAGTACTTC. The rearrangement links TRBV27 to TRBJ2-5, with D hard to call. The V and J ends lost 3 bases and 0 bases respectively, with 5 bases between them. The germline CDR1 and CDR2 sequences are MNHEY and SMNVEV (reference sequence). The length of the CDR3 is 13 residues.

The chain carries TRBV20-1 and TRBJ1-6; no clear D gene. The CDR3 covers 11 residues. CDR1 and CDR2 (germline): DFQATT, SNEGSKA (reference sequence). Trimming left V 0 bases short and J 14 bases short, with 8 bases between. CDR3 sequence reads: CSARDGQALHF. The CDR3 DNA follows: TGCAGTGCTAGAGATGGGCAGGCCCTCCACTTT.

This rearrangement joins TRBV11-3 to TRBJ2-1; 7 positions match TRBD2. CDR1 and CDR2 from the germline V gene are SGHNT and YENEEA. The V and J ends lost 5 bases and 9 bases, in that order; junction bases with no gene match: 10. The CDR3 extends over 14 amino acids. CDR3 bases: TGTGCCAGCAGCCCCGGACTAGTGGGAGGTGAGCAGTTCTTC. This encodes CASSPGLVGGEQFF.

This chain uses TRBV2 with TRBJ1-2, with D perhaps TRBD1 (6 bases). Trimming shortened V by 5 bases and J by 2 bases, and 12 bases separated the two germline ends. CDR1 is SNHLY and CDR2 is FYNNEI in the germline V gene. The CDR3 spans 14 residues. CDR3 sequence: CASSSDRPNYGYTF. In nucleotides, the CDR3 is TGTGCCAGCAGTTCAGACAGGCCGAACTATGGCTACACCTTC.

CDR3 in DNA: TGCAGTGCTAGAGTCACTTATGGCTACACCTTC. As protein: CSARVTYGYTF. This chain joins TRBV20-1 and TRBJ1-2; no clear D gene. Germline CDR1 reads DFQATT; CDR2 reads SNEGSKA (reference sequence). The CDR3 runs to 11 residues. The V end lost 1 base, the J end lost 5 bases, and 5 bases lay between the germline ends.

The gene calls are TRBV6-5 and TRBJ1-6, with unresolved D. There are 13 residues in the CDR3. The germline CDR1 and CDR2 sequences are MNHEY and SVGAGI. Trimming pared 2 bases from V and 5 bases from J, leaving 4 bases between. The CDR3 bases are TGTGCCAGCAGTTACGTTAATAATTCACCCCTCCACTTT. Its protein is CASSYVNNSPLHF.

The chain combines TRBV11-2 with TRBJ1-1; tentatively, D is TRBD1 (5 bases). CDR3 length equals 15 residues. Germline V gives CDR1 SGHAT, CDR2 FQNNGV. V lost 0 bases and J lost 6, with 14 bases in between. This chain's CDR3 is CASSLESGGMAEAFF. The CDR3 nucleotides read TGTGCCAGCAGCTTAGAGTCCGGGGGGATGGCTGAAGCTTTCTTT.

The chain uses TRBV25-1 and TRBJ1-3, with D unresolved. The germline CDR1 and CDR2 sequences are MGHDK and SYGVNS. CDR3 length: 14 amino acids. V lost 7 bases and J 7 bases, leaving 17 bases between the germline ends. Here the CDR3 reads CASNGDPEGNTIYF. CDR3 nucleotides: TGTGCCAGCAACGGTGACCCCGAGGGTAACACCATATATTTT.

V and J are TRBV19 and TRBJ2-6; D is uncertain. The germline V and J ends were trimmed by 3 bases and 5 bases, with 17 bases remaining between them. CDR1 and CDR2 from the germline V gene are LNHDA and SQIVND (reference sequence). This CDR3 comprises 17 residues. The CDR3 DNA is TGTGCCAGTAGTATCGACAAATGGCTTACGAGGGCCAACGTCCTGACTTTC. The encoded protein is CASSIDKWLTRANVLTF.

The chain combines TRBV2 with TRBJ1-1, with D perhaps matching TRBD1 (6 bases). Germline values: CDR1 SNHLY, CDR2 FYNNEI. The CDR3 spans 13 residues. Deletions cut 3 bases from V and 1 base from J, with 6 bases between. The CDR3 reads CASSDRGNTEAFF. The CDR3 bases are TGTGCCAGCAGTGACAGGGGGAACACTGAAGCTTTCTTT.

This sequence joins TRBV10-2 and TRBJ2-7; 16 bases agree with TRBD2. From germline, CDR1 is WSHSY and CDR2 SAAADI. V dropped 6 bases and J dropped 2; count of bases not matched to a gene: 1. The CDR3 has 15 residues. CDR3 residues: CASRGLAGGPYEQYF. CDR3 sequence (DNA): TGCGCCAGCAGGGGACTAGCGGGAGGGCCCTACGAGCAGTACTTC.

The CDR3 region is CASSLAHGTVNTEAFF. The CDR3 nucleotides read TGCGCCAGCAGCTTGGCTCACGGGACTGTGAACACTGAAGCTTTCTTT. The chain recombines TRBV5-1 with TRBJ1-1, with D possibly matching TRBD1 (5 bases). CDR3 length: 16 amino acids. Germline loops: CDR1 SGHRS, CDR2 YFSETQ. V gave up 0 bases and J gave up 0 bases, with 12 bases separating them. Based on the CDR3 plus reference TRBV5-1 and TRBJ1-1, the full variable domain is KAGVTQTPRYLIKTRGQQVTLSCSPISGHRSVSWYQQTPGQGLQFLFEYFSETQRNKGNFPGRFSGRQFSNSRSEMNVSTLELGDSALYLCASSLAHGTVNTEAFFGQGTRLTVV.

The J gene is TRBJ1-1, the V gene TRBV6-6, with D possibly matching TRBD1 (6 bases). CDR3 length: 15 amino acids. Trimming shortened V by 5 bases and J by 6 bases, and 19 bases separated the two germline ends. Germline lookup yields CDR1 MNHNY and CDR2 SVGAGI (reference sequence). This chain's CDR3 is CASSPGGATLPEAFF. The CDR3 nucleotides read TGTGCCAGCAGTCCCGGGGGGGCGACGCTCCCTGAAGCTTTCTTT.

The chain recombines TRBV30 with TRBJ2-1; 9 bases are a match to TRBD2. V dropped 5 bases and J dropped 9; count of bases not matched to a gene: 8. The CDR3 runs to 13 residues. Germline CDR1 GTSNPN, CDR2 SVGIG (reference sequence). The CDR3 region is CAWAGTSSSEQFF. CDR3 sequence (DNA): TGTGCCTGGGCCGGGACTAGCTCTAGTGAGCAGTTCTTC.

The chain employs TRBV29-1 and TRBJ1-6; 7 bases match TRBD1. V shed 7 bases and J 5 bases; nucleotides not matched to a gene: 5. The germline V gene encodes CDR1 SQVTM and CDR2 ANQGSEA. This CDR3 comprises 13 residues. CDR3 in amino acids: CSAGTDNNSPLHF. For the CDR3, the DNA is TGCAGCGCCGGGACAGATAATAATTCACCCCTCCACTTT.